Following are 25 T cell receptor beta chains from one sample sequenced in a study of OX40 agonist ivuxolimab in advanced cancers. The data were produced by immunoSEQ multiplex PCR, yet TCRdb's version contains in-frame clones alone and is incomplete. The data show around 3,700 clones, about 80% seen once. The source material was CD4+ or CD8+ T cells sorted from blood, sampled in a trial of the OX40 agonist ivuxolimab. The receptors were sampled from an adult with an advanced solid tumor such as melanoma, head and neck, liver or kidney cancer.

V is TRBV4-1 and J is TRBJ2-7, with no clear D. The CDR3 covers 14 residues. Trimming pared 0 bases from V and 2 bases from J, leaving 8 bases between. Germline values: CDR1 MGHRA, CDR2 YSYEKL. The CDR3 sequence: CASSQDPGTYEQYF. In nucleotides, the CDR3 is TGCGCCAGCAGCCAAGATCCCGGAACCTACGAGCAGTACTTC.

The rearrangement joins TRBV27 to TRBJ2-1; D might be TRBD2 (5 bases). Trimming pared 0 bases from V and 4 bases from J, leaving 7 bases between. The germline V gene has CDR1 MNHEY and CDR2 SMNVEV (reference sequence). This CDR3 contains 14 residues. The CDR3 coding sequence is TGTGCCAGCAGTTTATCCGGGAATTACAATGAGCAGTTCTTC. Residues: CASSLSGNYNEQFF.

The chain recombines TRBV5-6 with TRBJ2-1; TRBD1 might be the D (5 bases). V was cut by 9 bases and J by 9 bases, with 13 bases left in between. Germline V gene lookup returns CDR1 SGHDT and CDR2 YYEEEE. The CDR3 spans 11 residues. CDR3 nucleotides: TGTGCCACCACAGGATTGGGTGAGCAGTTCTTC. It yields the protein CATTGLGEQFF.

CDR3 coding DNA: TGTGCCAGCAGGTACGGGGCAGAAACAGATACGCAGTATTTT. It encodes CASRYGAETDTQYF. This chain uses TRBV6-5 with TRBJ2-3; D tentatively fits TRBD1 or TRBD2 (5 bases each). Trimming stripped 6 bases from V and 3 bases from J, with 13 bases between. This CDR3 is built from 14 residues. CDR1 MNHEY and CDR2 SVGAGI come from the germline V gene.

The chain links TRBV19 to TRBJ2-1, with 11 bases fitting TRBD2. This CDR3 spans 16 amino acids. The V and J ends lost 6 bases and 1 base, in that order; junction bases with no gene match: 5. CDR1 is LNHDA, CDR2 SQIVND, per germline (reference sequence). CDR3 bases: TGTGCCAGTAGACAAATAGCGGGAGGGTCCTACAATGAGCAGTTCTTC. Translated: CASRQIAGGSYNEQFF.

This chain links TRBV9 with TRBJ2-6; D unclear. Germline assignment: CDR1 SGDLS and CDR2 YYNGEE. Trimming cost V 2 bases and J 2 bases, with 5 bases left between them. The CDR3 consists of 14 residues. The CDR3 protein is CASSVGTGANVLTF. The DNA for the CDR3 is TGTGCCAGCAGCGTGGGGACTGGGGCCAACGTCCTGACTTTC.

This clone appeared a single time. This chain uses TRBV9 with TRBJ2-1, with 8 bases matching TRBD2. The germline gives CDR1 SGDLS, CDR2 YYNGEE. Germline trimming cut 3 bases from V and 16 bases from J; bases unmatched to any gene: 9. CDR3 length: 12 amino acids. In DNA, the CDR3 is TGTGCCAGCAGCGGGGGCGGGCGGGAGGTATTCTTC. Its translation: CASSGGGREVFF.

This chain links TRBV6-1 with TRBJ2-7; 8 nucleotides agree with TRBD1. Trimming at V came to 0 bases and at J to 2 bases, leaving 3 bases not matched to a gene. This CDR3 is built from 15 residues. Germline-derived CDR1 and CDR2 are MNHNS and SASEGT. The CDR3 is CASSEARDRTYEQYF. The CDR3 coding sequence is TGTGCCAGCAGTGAAGCCAGGGACAGGACCTACGAGCAGTACTTC.

The sample holds a few counts of this clone. This rearrangement joins TRBV27 to TRBJ2-3; 10 bases agree with TRBD2. The V gene's germline CDR1 is MNHEY and CDR2 SMNVEV (reference sequence). V trimming: 10 bases; J trimming: 7 bases; junction bases outside the gene matches: 14. The CDR3 has 15 residues. The CDR3 coding sequence is TGTGCCACCGGTCCCATAGCGGGAGGATTCAATACGCAGTATTTT. Its translation is CATGPIAGGFNTQYF.

The genes are TRBV28 and TRBJ1-1, with TRBD1 matching over 9 bases. This CDR3 region has 19 residues. V lost 5 bases, J lost 1 base, and 17 bases stayed unmatched. Germline lookup yields CDR1 MDHEN and CDR2 SYDVKM. This CDR3 is CASSSEQGAFVRGNTEAFF. CDR3 nucleotides: TGTGCCAGCAGTAGCGAACAGGGGGCGTTTGTCCGCGGGAACACTGAAGCTTTCTTT.

The V call is TRBV9, the J call TRBJ2-7; D possibly corresponds to TRBD1 (6 bases). V was shortened by 0 bases and J by 2 bases, with 15 bases between the two germline ends. Per germline, CDR1 SGDLS and CDR2 YYNGEE. The length of the CDR3 is 16 residues. DNA for the CDR3: TGTGCCAGCAGCGTAGGTAAAGGGACAAAACCCTACGAGCAGTACTTC. Its protein is CASSVGKGTKPYEQYF. The whole variable domain, filled in from reference TRBV9 and TRBJ2-7, reads DSGVTQTPKHLITATGQRVTLRCSPRSGDLSVYWYQQSLDQGLQFLIQYYNGEERAKGNILERFSAQQFPDLHSELNLSSLELGDSALYFCASSVGKGTKPYEQYFGPGTRLTVT.

V and J are TRBV5-4 and TRBJ2-2; 10 bases align to TRBD2. The CDR3 length is 16 residues. Germline CDR1 and CDR2: SGHNT and YYREEE (reference sequence). With 4 bases clipped from V and 5 bases from J, the junction kept 8 bases outside the gene matches. CDR3 in DNA: TGTGCCAGCAGCCCCAGCGGGAGGGCGTATACCGGGGAGCTGTTTTTT. It codes for CASSPSGRAYTGELFF.

The chain is built from TRBV23-1 and TRBJ2-5, with 15 bases identical to TRBD2. TRBV23-1 is noted as an ORF with a role that remains uncertain. This CDR3 comprises 21 residues. The trim removed 4 bases at V and 1 base at J, leaving 16 bases unmatched. This CDR3 is CASSLVRAGLAGGPLQETQYF. CDR3 coding DNA: TGCGCCAGCAGTCTCGTAAGGGCGGGACTAGCGGGGGGCCCCCTCCAAGAGACCCAGTACTTC.

The rearrangement links TRBV7-9 to TRBJ2-7; tentative D call: TRBD1 (5 bases). Trimming shortened V by 3 bases and J by 3 bases, and 12 bases separated the two germline ends. Germline CDR1 and CDR2: SEHNR and FQNEAQ (reference sequence). The CDR3 is made up of 14 amino acids. The CDR3 loop reads CASSLQGLNYEQYF. In DNA form, the CDR3 reads TGTGCCAGCAGCTTGCAGGGTCTCAACTACGAGCAGTACTTC.

The gene calls are TRBV29-1 and TRBJ2-7; the D gene could be TRBD1 or TRBD2 (5 bases each). This CDR3 region has 15 residues. Germline V CDR1 and CDR2: SQVTM, ANQGSEA. The V end lost 4 bases, the J end lost 2 bases, and 18 bases lay between the germline ends. CDR3 in DNA: TGCAGCGTTGCTGGAGTTGGGACGGGTACCTACGAGCAGTACTTC. Translating gives CSVAGVGTGTYEQYF.

The V gene is TRBV14, the J gene TRBJ1-5; 10 bases match TRBD1. Germline trimming cut 0 bases from V and 1 base from J; bases unmatched to any gene: 12. The CDR3 is 20 residues long. The germline CDR1 and CDR2 sequences are SGHDN and FVKESK. CDR3 bases: TGTGCCAGCAGCCAAGAGAGACGGGACAGGGGAATTGGGAGCAATCAGCCCCAGCATTTT. It translates to CASSQERRDRGIGSNQPQHF.

The chain joins TRBV7-2 to TRBJ2-3; TRBD1 aligns across 8 bases. From germline, CDR1 is SGHTA and CDR2 FQGNSA. The CDR3 is made up of 16 amino acids. V shed 5 bases and J 0 bases; nucleotides not matched to a gene: 7. CDR3 residues: CASSLDRTGSTDTQYF. The DNA for the CDR3 is TGTGCCAGCAGCCTCGACCGGACAGGGAGCACAGATACGCAGTATTTT. The complete variable domain, with remaining parts taken from reference TRBV7-2 and TRBJ2-3, reads GAGVSQSPSNKVTEKGKDVELRCDPISGHTALYWYRQSLGQGLEFLIYFQGNSAPDKSGLPSDRFSAERTGGSVSTLTIQRTQQEDSAVYLCASSLDRTGSTDTQYFGPGTRLTVL.

The chain has TRBV6-1 and TRBJ1-1; 8 bases are shared with TRBD1. CDR1 and CDR2 from the germline V gene are MNHNS and SASEGT. V shed 4 bases, J shed 7 bases, and the junction held 14 bases outside the gene matches. The CDR3 loop spans 16 amino acids. CDR3 sequence: CASSVVDRGSLYEAFF. For the CDR3, the DNA is TGTGCCAGCAGTGTTGTAGACAGGGGCTCCCTATATGAAGCTTTCTTT.

The sample holds one count of this clone. The J gene is TRBJ2-7, the V gene TRBV9; 10 bases map to TRBD2. The CDR3 runs 14 residues. Germline CDR1 and CDR2: SGDLS and YYNGEE. V dropped 0 bases and J dropped 3; count of bases not matched to a gene: 0. In nucleotides, the CDR3 is TGTGCCAGCAGCGTAGCTAGCGGGAGCTACGAGCAGTACTTC. Translation: CASSVASGSYEQYF. The entire variable domain, with the rest obtained from reference TRBV9 and TRBJ2-7, is as follows: DSGVTQTPKHLITATGQRVTLRCSPRSGDLSVYWYQQSLDQGLQFLIQYYNGEERAKGNILERFSAQQFPDLHSELNLSSLELGDSALYFCASSVASGSYEQYFGPGTRLTVT.

This chain joins TRBV6-5 and TRBJ1-5, with no clear D. The V and J ends lost 6 bases and 6 bases respectively, with 15 bases between them. The CDR3 is 14 amino acids. Germline V gives CDR1 MNHEY, CDR2 SVGAGI. The CDR3 protein is CASSPGEAIQPQHF. The CDR3 nucleotides are TGTGCCAGCAGCCCCGGTGAGGCTATTCAGCCCCAGCATTTT.

V gene TRBV5-5 combines with J gene TRBJ2-2; 7 nucleotides agree with TRBD2. Trimming at V came to 0 bases and at J to 0 bases, leaving 5 bases not matched to a gene. Germline V gene data show CDR1 as SGHKS and CDR2 as YYEKEE (reference sequence). The length of the CDR3 is 17 residues. The DNA for the CDR3 is TGTGCCAGCAGCTTGGATCCCGGACTAGCGAACACCGGGGAGCTGTTTTTT. Its protein product is CASSLDPGLANTGELFF.

This clone showed up just a few times. The genes are TRBV7-2 and TRBJ2-7; no definite D call. V shed 2 bases and J shed 6 bases, with 11 bases lying between them. CDR1 is SGHTA, CDR2 FQGNSA, per germline. This CDR3 has 13 amino acids. The CDR3, as DNA: TGTGCCAGCAGCTTAATCCCGCGGAGCGAGCAGTACTTC. It codes for CASSLIPRSEQYF.

The chain couples TRBV19 to TRBJ1-1; D unresolved. The V gene's germline CDR1 is LNHDA and CDR2 SQIVND (reference sequence). CDR3 length equals 11 residues. Trimming took off 3 bases at V and 3 bases at J, with 2 bases between the two ends. CDR3 DNA sequence: TGTGCCAGTAGTATCGACACTGAAGCTTTCTTT. Residues: CASSIDTEAFF.

V gene TRBV11-3 combines with J gene TRBJ2-1; D unclear. Trimming left V 0 bases short and J 4 bases short, with 4 bases between. Germline CDR1 is SGHNT and CDR2 is YENEEA. This CDR3 region has 13 residues. CDR3 DNA sequence: TGTGCCAGCAGCTTAGACTTTTACAATGAGCAGTTCTTC. Its translation: CASSLDFYNEQFF.

This rearrangement joins TRBV11-2 to TRBJ2-3; 12 nucleotides match TRBD2. CDR1 SGHAT and CDR2 FQNNGV come from the germline V gene. The CDR3 sequence is 15 residues long. J gave up 5 bases and V 3 bases, and 3 bases lay outside the gene matches. The CDR3 bases are TGTGCCAGCAGCTTTTGGGGACTAGCGGGAGATACGCAGTATTTT. Protein: CASSFWGLAGDTQYF.